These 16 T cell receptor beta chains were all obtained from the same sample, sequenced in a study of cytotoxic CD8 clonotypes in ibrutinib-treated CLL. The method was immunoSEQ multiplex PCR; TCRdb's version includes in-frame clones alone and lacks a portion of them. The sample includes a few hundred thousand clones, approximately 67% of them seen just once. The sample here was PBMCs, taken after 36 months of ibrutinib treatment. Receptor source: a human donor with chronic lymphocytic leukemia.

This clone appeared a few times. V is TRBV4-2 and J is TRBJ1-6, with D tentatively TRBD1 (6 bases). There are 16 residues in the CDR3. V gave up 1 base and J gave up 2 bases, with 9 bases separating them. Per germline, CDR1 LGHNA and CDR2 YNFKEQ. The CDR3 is CASSQAYRAYNSPLHF. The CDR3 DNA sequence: TGTGCCAGCAGCCAAGCGTACAGGGCCTATAATTCACCCCTCCACTTT.

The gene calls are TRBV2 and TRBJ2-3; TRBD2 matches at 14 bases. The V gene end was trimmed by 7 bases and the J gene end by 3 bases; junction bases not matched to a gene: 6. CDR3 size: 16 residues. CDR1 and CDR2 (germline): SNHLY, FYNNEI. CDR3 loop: CASNPTSGGVTDTQYF. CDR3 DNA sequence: TGTGCCAGCAATCCGACTAGCGGGGGGGTGACAGATACGCAGTATTTT.

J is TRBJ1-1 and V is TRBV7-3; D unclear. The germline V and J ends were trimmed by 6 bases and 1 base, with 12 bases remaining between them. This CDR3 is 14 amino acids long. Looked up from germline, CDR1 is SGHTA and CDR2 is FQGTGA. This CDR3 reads CASSFGGPNTEAFF. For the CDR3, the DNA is TGTGCCAGCAGTTTCGGAGGGCCGAACACTGAAGCTTTCTTT.

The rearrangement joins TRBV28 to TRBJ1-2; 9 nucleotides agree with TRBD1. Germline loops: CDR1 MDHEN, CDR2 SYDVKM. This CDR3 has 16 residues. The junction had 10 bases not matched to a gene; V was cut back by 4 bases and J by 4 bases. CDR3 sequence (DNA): TGTGCCAGCAGTTCTCCCTGGGGACAGGGCCGCTATGGCTACACCTTC. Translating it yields CASSSPWGQGRYGYTF.

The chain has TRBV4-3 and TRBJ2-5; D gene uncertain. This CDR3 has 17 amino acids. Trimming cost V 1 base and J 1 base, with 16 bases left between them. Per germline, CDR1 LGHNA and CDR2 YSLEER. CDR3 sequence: CASSQGGGMGLQETQYF. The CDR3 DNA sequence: TGCGCCAGCAGCCAAGGAGGTGGGATGGGCCTCCAAGAGACCCAGTACTTC.

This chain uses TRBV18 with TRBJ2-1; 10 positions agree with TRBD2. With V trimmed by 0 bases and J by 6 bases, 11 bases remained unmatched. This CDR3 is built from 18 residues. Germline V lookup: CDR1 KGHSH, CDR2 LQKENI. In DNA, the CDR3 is TGTGCCAGCTCACCACCGGTTACGGGACTAGCGAGAATCAATGAGCAGTTCTTC. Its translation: CASSPPVTGLARINEQFF.

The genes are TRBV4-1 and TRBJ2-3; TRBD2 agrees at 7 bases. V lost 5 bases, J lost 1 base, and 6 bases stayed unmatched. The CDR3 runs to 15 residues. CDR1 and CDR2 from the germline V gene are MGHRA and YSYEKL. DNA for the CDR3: TGCGCCAGCAGCTCCAGCGGGGTCCGCACAGATACGCAGTATTTT. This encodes CASSSSGVRTDTQYF.

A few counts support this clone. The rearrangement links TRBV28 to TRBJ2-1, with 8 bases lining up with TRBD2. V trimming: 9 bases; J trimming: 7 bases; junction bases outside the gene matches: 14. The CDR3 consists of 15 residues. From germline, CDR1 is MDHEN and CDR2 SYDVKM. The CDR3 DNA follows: TGTGCCAGTCCCCCCTTTAGCGGGATACTAAATGAGCAGTTCTTC. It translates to CASPPFSGILNEQFF.

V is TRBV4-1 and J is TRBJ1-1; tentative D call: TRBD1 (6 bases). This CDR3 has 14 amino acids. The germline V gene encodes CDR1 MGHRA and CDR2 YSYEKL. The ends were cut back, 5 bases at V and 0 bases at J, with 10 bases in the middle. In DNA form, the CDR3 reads TGCGCCAGCAGCATAAGGGGGTTGAACACTGAAGCTTTCTTT. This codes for CASSIRGLNTEAFF.

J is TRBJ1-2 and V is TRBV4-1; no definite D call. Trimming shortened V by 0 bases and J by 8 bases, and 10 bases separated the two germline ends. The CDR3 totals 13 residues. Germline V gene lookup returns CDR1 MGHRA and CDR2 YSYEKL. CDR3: CASSQEEGDGYTF. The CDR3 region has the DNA TGCGCCAGCAGCCAAGAAGAGGGAGACGGCTACACCTTC.

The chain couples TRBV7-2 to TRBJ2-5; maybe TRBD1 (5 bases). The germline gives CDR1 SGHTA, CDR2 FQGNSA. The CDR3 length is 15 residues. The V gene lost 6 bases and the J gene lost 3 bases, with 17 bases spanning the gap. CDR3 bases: TGTGCCAGCAGGTCTCGGCTCTCCAGGGAAGAGACCCAGTACTTC. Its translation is CASRSRLSREETQYF.

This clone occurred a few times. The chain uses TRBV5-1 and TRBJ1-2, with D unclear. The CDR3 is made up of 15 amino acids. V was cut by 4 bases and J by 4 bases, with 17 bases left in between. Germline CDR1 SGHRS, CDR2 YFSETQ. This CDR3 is CASSPEMDPFYGYTF. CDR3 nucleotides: TGCGCCAGCAGCCCAGAGATGGATCCCTTCTATGGCTACACCTTC.

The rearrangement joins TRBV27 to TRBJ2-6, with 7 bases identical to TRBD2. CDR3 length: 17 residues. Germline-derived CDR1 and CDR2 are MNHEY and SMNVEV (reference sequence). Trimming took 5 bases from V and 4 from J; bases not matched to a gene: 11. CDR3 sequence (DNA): TGTGCCAGCAGTGCGACCGGGACGGGAGGAGGGGCCAACGTCCTGACTTTC. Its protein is CASSATGTGGGANVLTF.

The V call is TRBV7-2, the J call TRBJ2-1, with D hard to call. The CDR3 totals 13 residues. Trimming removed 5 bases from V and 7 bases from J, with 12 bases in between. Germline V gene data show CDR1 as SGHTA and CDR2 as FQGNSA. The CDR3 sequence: CASSPSFINEQFF. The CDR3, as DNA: TGTGCCAGCAGCCCCTCGTTCATTAATGAGCAGTTCTTC.

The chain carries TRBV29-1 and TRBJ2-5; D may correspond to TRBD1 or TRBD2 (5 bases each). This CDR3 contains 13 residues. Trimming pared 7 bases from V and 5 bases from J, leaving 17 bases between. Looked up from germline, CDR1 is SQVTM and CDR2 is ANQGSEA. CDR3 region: CSAGSIWGETQYF. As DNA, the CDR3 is TGCAGCGCTGGGTCGATCTGGGGGGAGACCCAGTACTTC.

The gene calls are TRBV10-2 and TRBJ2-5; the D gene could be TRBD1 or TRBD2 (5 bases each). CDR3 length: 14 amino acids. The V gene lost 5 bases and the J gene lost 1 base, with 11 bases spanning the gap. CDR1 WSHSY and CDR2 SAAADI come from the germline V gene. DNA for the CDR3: TGCGCCAGCAGTCCCGCAGGGACCCAAGAGACCCAGTACTTC. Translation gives CASSPAGTQETQYF.